This TCR beta chain was profiled in a study of CD8 T cells in ankylosing spondylitis. The table lists this clonotype with many counts. No antigen is known for it. General observations from the study: Made up of fewer than 10 highly homologous variants, a TCR beta motif appeared characteristic of ankylosing spondylitis blood.

MiXCR was run by TCRdb on the 5' RACE reads, yielding one entry per CDR3 protein. The repertoire consists of a few hundred thousand distinct CDR3 sequences, with about 20% occurring once and the leading ten covering 16%. This CDR3 comprises 17 residues. Trimming removed 4 bases at V and 7 bases at J, with 23 bases between. Germline-derived CDR1 and CDR2 are LGHDT and YNNKEL (reference sequence). The sequence was collected from a male donor with ankylosing spondylitis. The source material was blood, either unsorted or a sorted T cell fraction (not recorded which). The V gene is TRBV3-1, the J gene TRBJ2-1, with TRBD1 as a possible D gene (6 bases). The CDR3 loop is CASSPSFQRGSGNEQFF. The CDR3 DNA is TGTGCCAGCAGCCCCTCTTTTCAGAGGGGGTCGGGTAATGAGCAGTTCTTC.